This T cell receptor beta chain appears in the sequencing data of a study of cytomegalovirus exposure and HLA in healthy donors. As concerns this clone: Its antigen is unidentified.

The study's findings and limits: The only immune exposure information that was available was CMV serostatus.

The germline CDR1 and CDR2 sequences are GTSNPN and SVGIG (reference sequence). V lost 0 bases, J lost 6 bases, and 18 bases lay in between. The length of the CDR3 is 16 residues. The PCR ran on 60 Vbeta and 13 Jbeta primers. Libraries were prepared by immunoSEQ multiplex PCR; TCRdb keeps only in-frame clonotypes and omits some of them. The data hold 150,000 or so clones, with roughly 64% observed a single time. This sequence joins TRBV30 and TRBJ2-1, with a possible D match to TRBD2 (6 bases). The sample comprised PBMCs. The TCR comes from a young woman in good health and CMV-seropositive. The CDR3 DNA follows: TGTGCCTGGAGTGTGGGTGCGGGATTTCGGGGCAATGAGCAGTTCTTC. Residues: CAWSVGAGFRGNEQFF.